This TCR beta chain was sequenced during a study of shared clonotypes between healthy human individuals. DNA at 200 ng, around 30,000 T cell genomes, went into sorted-subset replicate PCRs. Some clones are missing from TCRdb's copy, which holds only in-frame ones; the method was immunoSEQ multiplex PCR. This table has around 2,100,000 clones, just under 95% appearing once. Positively selected for CCR7, the CD45RO-negative cells used as naive CD8 cells excluded terminally differentiated effector memory CD45RA+ cells. Sequencing used naive CD8+ T cells sorted from blood. This TCR derives from a man between 18 and 29 years old in good health.

CDR3 region: CASSQGSRSNTGELFF. The CDR3 nucleotides read TGTGCCAGCAGCCAAGGAAGCAGGAGCAACACCGGGGAGCTGTTTTTT. V gene TRBV14 combines with J gene TRBJ2-2, with D unresolved. This CDR3 region has 16 residues. Germline CDR1 and CDR2: SGHDN and FVKESK. The germline V and J ends were trimmed by 1 base and 2 bases, with 11 bases remaining between them.